A single sample is the source of the 2 T cell receptor beta chains below, sequenced in a study of T-cell reconstitution after alpha-beta-depleted transplantation in children. Unique molecular identifiers were used to barcode this TCRbeta library. Via MiXCR, TCRdb re-called the PCR reads, giving one row per CDR3 protein. The table has some 500,000 distinct CDR3 sequences, about 33% seen once. The sequencing used PBMCs from the stem cell graft donor, collected from the stem cell graft. These receptors were obtained from a human donor who donated a stem cell graft to a child with aplastic anemia.

The sample holds a few counts of this clonotype. This rearrangement joins TRBV5-1 to TRBJ2-6; D is possibly TRBD1 (7 bases). From germline, CDR1 is SGHRS and CDR2 YFSETQ. Between the trimmed V and J ends, which lost 1 base and 0 bases, there was a span of 17 bases. This CDR3 region has 19 residues. CDR3 in amino acids: CASSLIRGTEDSGANVLTF. CDR3 DNA sequence: TGCGCCAGCAGCTTGATCCGCGGGACAGAGGACTCTGGGGCCAACGTCCTGACTTTC.

J is TRBJ2-7 and V is TRBV5-6, with D possibly being TRBD2 (6 bases). The CDR3 totals 14 residues. CDR1 SGHDT and CDR2 YYEEEE come from the germline V gene. The CDR3 is CASSLEGLVYDQYV. CDR3 coding DNA: TGTGCCAGCAGCTTGGAGGGACTGGTCTACGATCAGTACGTC.